Listed below are T cell receptor beta chains from one sample, sequenced in a study of Graves' ophthalmopathy and Graves' hyperthyroidism. Each CDR3 protein is one row after TCRdb ran MiXCR on the multiplex PCR reads. The sample consists of approximately 1.2 million distinct CDR3 sequences, about 38% of them appearing once. The sequenced sample was peripheral blood or thyroid tissue (not recorded which). Receptor source: an adult man with Graves' hyperthyroidism. CDR3s include the opening cysteine and the closing phenylalanine or tryptophan. D genes are given only for firm matches. Clone size is shown for a subset of rows, as once, few, many or a class of expanded clone.

.	TRBV12-3/TRBV12-4	.	TRBJ1-5	CASSSSGVGGQPQHF	TGTGCCAGCAGTTCGTCAGGGGTGGGTGGTCAGCCCCAGCATTTT
many	TRBV10-3	.	TRBJ2-7	CAISESTLSRKKLTYEQYF	TGTGCCATCAGTGAGTCGACTCTGAGCAGGAAAAAACTAACCTACGAGCAGTACTTC
few	TRBV19	.	TRBJ2-7	CASGSTEQYF	TGTGCCAGTGGTTCCACCGAGCAGTACTTC
.	TRBV25-1	.	TRBJ1-2	CPTAMYGYTF	TGTCCCACCGCGATGTATGGCTACACCTTC
.	TRBV7-6	.	TRBJ2-7	CASSGLGIRSYEQYF	TGTGCCAGCAGCGGATTGGGAATTCGGTCGTACGAGCAGTACTTC
many	TRBV12-3/TRBV12-4	TRBD1	TRBJ1-1	CASRDRDRNTEAFF	TGTGCCAGCAGGGACAGGGATAGAAACACTGAAGCTTTCTTT
many	TRBV5-4	.	TRBJ1-6	CASSFEGNSPLHF	TGTGCCAGCAGCTTCGAAGGGAATTCACCCCTCCACTTT
.	TRBV4-3	TRBD1	TRBJ2-7	CASSQDYRGSGDYYEQYF	TGCGCCAGCAGCCAAGATTACAGGGGAAGCGGCGATTACTACGAGCAGTACTTC
many	TRBV7-6	TRBD1	TRBJ2-7	CASSSSQGAYEQYF	TGTGCCAGCAGCTCCTCGCAGGGGGCTTACGAGCAGTACTTC
.	TRBV25-1	.	TRBJ2-5	CASSPHNGGPQETQYF	TGTGCCAGCAGCCCGCATAACGGGGGCCCCCAAGAGACCCAGTACTTC
.	TRBV2	TRBD1	TRBJ1-2	CARDEGTGRGMRGYTF	TGTGCCAGAGATGAAGGGACAGGGAGGGGTATGCGAGGCTACACCTTC
.	TRBV29-1	.	TRBJ1-2	CSVTTGSSNYGYTF	TGCAGCGTAACCACAGGGTCGAGTAACTATGGCTACACCTTC
many	TRBV25-1	.	TRBJ2-2	CASSRAPGELFF	TGTGCCAGCAGTCGAGCACCCGGGGAGCTGTTTTTT
many	TRBV29-1	.	TRBJ1-4	CSVWGEKLFF	TGCAGCGTTTGGGGGGAAAAACTGTTTTTT
.	TRBV7-2	TRBD1	TRBJ2-7	CASSFTVGQGAEQYF	TGTGCCAGCAGCTTTACCGTGGGACAGGGGGCCGAGCAGTACTTC
.	TRBV10-3	.	TRBJ2-7	CAVSGSADEQYF	TGTGCCGTCTCCGGGAGCGCCGACGAGCAGTACTTC
.	TRBV6-2/TRBV6-3	.	TRBJ2-7	CASSYSPLLGHEQYF	TGTGCCAGCAGTTACTCTCCCCTACTAGGCCACGAGCAGTACTTC
.	TRBV2	.	TRBJ1-4	CASSSRGRLGEKLFF	TGTGCCAGCAGTTCCAGGGGCAGGTTAGGGGAAAAACTGTTTTTT
.	TRBV19	TRBD1	TRBJ1-1	CASSARQGAREAFF	TGTGCCAGTAGTGCTCGACAGGGGGCTCGAGAAGCTTTCTTT
.	TRBV7-8	.	TRBJ1-5	CASSGDYQPQHF	TGTGCCAGCAGCGGGGACTATCAGCCCCAGCATTTT
.	TRBV12-3/TRBV12-4	.	TRBJ1-2	CTSSLSPATGHYGYTF	TGTACCAGCAGTTTATCCCCCGCGACAGGACACTATGGCTACACCTTC
.	TRBV6-5	.	TRBJ2-2	CASKRLAGADTGELFF	TGTGCCAGCAAACGTCTTGCAGGGGCGGACACCGGGGAGCTGTTTTTT
few	TRBV2	.	TRBJ1-4	CASGGGKLFF	TGTGCCAGCGGCGGAGGAAAACTGTTTTTT
.	TRBV10-3	TRBD2	TRBJ2-7	CAIRGQLAGAYEQYF	TGTGCCATCCGGGGACAACTAGCGGGAGCCTACGAGCAGTACTTC
many	TRBV9	TRBD1	TRBJ2-7	CASSVAGTGQGYEQYF	TGTGCCAGCAGCGTAGCGGGGACGGGACAGGGCTACGAGCAGTACTTC
few	TRBV20-1	TRBD1	TRBJ2-5	CSANRDRRHYQETQYF	TGCAGTGCGAACCGGGACAGGCGACATTACCAAGAGACCCAGTACTTC
.	TRBV25-1	TRBD1	TRBJ1-4	CASSETGSNEKLFF	TGTGCCAGCAGTGAGACAGGGTCGAATGAAAAACTGTTTTTT
few	TRBV19	TRBD1	TRBJ1-1	CASSTPERQGSMNTEAFF	TGTGCCAGCAGCACCCCCGAGCGACAGGGGAGCATGAACACTGAAGCTTTCTTT